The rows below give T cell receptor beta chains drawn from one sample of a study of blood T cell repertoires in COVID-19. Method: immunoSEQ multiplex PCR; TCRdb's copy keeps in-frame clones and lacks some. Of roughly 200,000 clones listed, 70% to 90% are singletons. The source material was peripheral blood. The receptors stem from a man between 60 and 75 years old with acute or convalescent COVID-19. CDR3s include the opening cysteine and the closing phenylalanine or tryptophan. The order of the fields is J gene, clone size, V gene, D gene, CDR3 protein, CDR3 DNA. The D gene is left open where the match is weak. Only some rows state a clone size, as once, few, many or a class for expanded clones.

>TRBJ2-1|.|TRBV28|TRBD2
CASARQGRLAGASSYNEQFF
TGTGCCAGCGCGAGACAGGGGAGACTAGCGGGAGCCTCCTCCTACAATGAGCAGTTCTTC
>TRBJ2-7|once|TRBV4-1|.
CASSQSSLSSYEQYF
TGCGCCAGCAGCCAGAGTTCTCTTAGCTCCTACGAGCAGTACTTC
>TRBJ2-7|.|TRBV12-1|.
CASSWSLKRTSGRGGPYEQYF
TGTGCCAGCAGCTGGAGCTTAAAGCGGACTAGCGGGAGGGGGGGCCCCTACGAGCAGTACTTC
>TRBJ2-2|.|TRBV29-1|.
CSVYTGTDNTGELFF
TGCAGCGTTTACACCGGGACTGACAACACCGGGGAGCTGTTTTTT
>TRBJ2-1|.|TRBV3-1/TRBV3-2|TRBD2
CASSTTSGRDEQFF
TGTGCCAGCAGCACGACTAGCGGGAGGGATGAGCAGTTCTTC
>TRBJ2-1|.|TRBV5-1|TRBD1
CASSLSRTGGGEQFF
TGCGCCAGCAGCTTGAGCAGGACAGGGGGCGGTGAGCAGTTCTTC
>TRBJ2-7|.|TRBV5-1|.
CASRRLAGSSYEQYF
TGCGCCAGCAGACGTCTGGCGGGGAGCTCCTACGAGCAGTACTTC
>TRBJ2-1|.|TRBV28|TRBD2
CASKTAGAGNNEQFF
TGTGCCAGCAAGACAGCGGGAGCCGGGAACAATGAGCAGTTCTTC
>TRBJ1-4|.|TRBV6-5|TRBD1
CASSYSQGATNEKLFF
TGTGCCAGCAGTTACTCGCAGGGGGCAACTAATGAAAAACTGTTTTTT
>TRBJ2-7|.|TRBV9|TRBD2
CASSTGLASEQYF
TGTGCCAGCAGCACGGGACTAGCTTCCGAGCAGTACTTC
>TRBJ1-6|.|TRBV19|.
CASSMETEYNSPLHF
TGTGCCAGTAGTATGGAGACGGAATATAATTCACCCCTCCACTTT
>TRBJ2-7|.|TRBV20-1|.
CSARGPEQYF
TGCAGTGCTAGGGGGCCGGAGCAGTACTTC
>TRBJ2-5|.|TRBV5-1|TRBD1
CASSRSGQSETQYF
TGCGCCAGCAGCCGGTCGGGACAGTCAGAGACCCAGTACTTC
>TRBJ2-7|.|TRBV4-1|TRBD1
CASSPGGYEQYF
TGCGCCAGCAGCCCAGGGGGCTACGAGCAGTACTTC
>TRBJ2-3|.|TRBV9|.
CASSVSGRGTDTQYF
TGTGCCAGCAGCGTGTCAGGGCGAGGCACAGATACGCAGTATTTT
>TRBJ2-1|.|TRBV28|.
CASSFPGGAGYNEQFF
TGTGCCAGCAGTTTCCCCGGAGGAGCCGGGTACAATGAGCAGTTCTTC
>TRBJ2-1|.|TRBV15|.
CATTQRLYNEQFF
TGTGCCACCACCCAGCGTCTATACAATGAGCAGTTCTTC
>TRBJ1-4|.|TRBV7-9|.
CASSSGAGKLFF
TGTGCCAGCAGCTCAGGGGCTGGAAAACTGTTTTTT
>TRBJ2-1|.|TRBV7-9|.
CASSPAGLIYNEQFF
TGTGCCAGCAGCCCCGCGGGGTTAATTTACAATGAGCAGTTCTTC
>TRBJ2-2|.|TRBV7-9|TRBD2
CATSTSLVTGELFF
TGTGCCACCTCGACTAGCTTGGTCACCGGGGAGCTGTTTTTT
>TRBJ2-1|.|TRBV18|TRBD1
CASSPLTGAYNEQFF
TGTGCCAGCTCACCACTGACAGGGGCCTACAATGAGCAGTTCTTC
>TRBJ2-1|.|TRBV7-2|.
CASSLVHSYSEQFF
TGTGCCAGCAGCTTAGTGCATTCATACAGTGAGCAGTTCTTC
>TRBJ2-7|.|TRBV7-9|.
CASSPDSSYEQYF
TGTGCCAGCAGCCCGGACAGCTCCTACGAGCAGTACTTC
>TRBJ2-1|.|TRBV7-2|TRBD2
CASSLGGASGRSSYNEQFF
TGTGCCAGCAGCTTAGGCGGGGCTAGCGGTAGGAGCTCCTACAATGAGCAGTTCTTC
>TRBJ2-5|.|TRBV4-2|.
CASSQADISRSTQYF
TGTGCCAGCAGCCAGGCTGACATTTCTCGATCGACCCAGTACTTC
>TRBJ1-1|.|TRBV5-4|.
CASRKERGVTEAFF
TGTGCCAGCAGGAAAGAGCGGGGGGTTACTGAAGCTTTCTTT
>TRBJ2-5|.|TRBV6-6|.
CASSYSQIQETQYF
TGTGCCAGCAGTTACTCGCAGATTCAAGAGACCCAGTACTTC
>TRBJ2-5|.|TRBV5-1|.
CASSLDIRSAETQYF
TGCGCCAGCAGCTTGGACATCAGATCTGCAGAGACCCAGTACTTC
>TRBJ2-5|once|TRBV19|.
CASSIKAGRETQYF
TGTGCCAGTAGTATAAAGGCAGGAAGAGAGACCCAGTACTTC
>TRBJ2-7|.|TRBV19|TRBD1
CATETGTGDYEQYF
TGTGCCACCGAGACCGGGACAGGAGACTACGAGCAGTACTTC
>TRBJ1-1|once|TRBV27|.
CASRPFLRENTEAFF
TGTGCCAGCAGACCCTTCCTCCGGGAGAACACTGAAGCTTTCTTT
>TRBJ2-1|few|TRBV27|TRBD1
CASSLPAGGGYNEQFF
TGTGCCAGCAGTTTACCCGCAGGGGGCGGTTACAATGAGCAGTTCTTC
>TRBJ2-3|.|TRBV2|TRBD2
CASFRRGGTQYF
TGTGCCAGCTTCAGGCGGGGGGGCACGCAGTATTTT
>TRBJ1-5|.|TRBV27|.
CASSADRTNSNQPQHF
TGTGCCAGCAGCGCTGACAGGACGAATAGCAATCAGCCCCAGCATTTT
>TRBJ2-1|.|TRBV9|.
CASSPRIFQGNEQFF
TGTGCCAGCAGCCCTCGGATTTTTCAGGGGAATGAGCAGTTCTTC
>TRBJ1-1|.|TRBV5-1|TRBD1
CASSLTGGVNTEAFF
TGCGCCAGCAGTTTGACAGGGGGCGTAAACACTGAAGCTTTCTTT
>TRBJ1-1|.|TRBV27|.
CASSLMRGTEAFF
TGTGCCAGCAGTTTAATGAGGGGGACTGAAGCTTTCTTT
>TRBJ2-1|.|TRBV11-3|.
CASSPHYGIGNEQFF
TGTGCCAGCAGCCCTCACTATGGTATTGGCAATGAGCAGTTCTTC
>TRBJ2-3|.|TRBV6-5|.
CASSYSNSGHTDTQYF
TGTGCCAGCAGTTACTCCAATAGCGGCCACACAGATACGCAGTATTTT
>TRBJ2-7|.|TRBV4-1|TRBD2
CASSQGRARDYSYEQYF
TGCGCCAGCAGCCAAGGGAGGGCCCGGGACTACTCCTACGAGCAGTACTTC
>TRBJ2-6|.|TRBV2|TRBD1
CASSADRVISSGANVLTF
TGTGCCAGCAGCGCAGACAGGGTGATATCGTCTGGGGCCAACGTCCTGACTTTC
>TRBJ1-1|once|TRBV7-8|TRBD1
CASSFGQGLEAFF
TGTGCCAGCAGCTTCGGACAGGGGCTAGAAGCTTTCTTT
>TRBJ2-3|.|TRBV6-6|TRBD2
CASSPPSGSGRSTDTQYF
TGTGCCAGCAGTCCACCTAGCGGTAGCGGGAGGAGCACAGATACGCAGTATTTT
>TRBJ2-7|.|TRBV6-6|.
CASRGEFSYEQYF
TGTGCCAGCAGAGGGGAATTTTCCTACGAGCAGTACTTC
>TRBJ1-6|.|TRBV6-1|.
CASAGTGNSPLHF
TGTGCCAGCGCCGGCACAGGAAATTCACCCCTCCACTTT
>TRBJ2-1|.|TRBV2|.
CASSPFPGSSNYNEQFF
TGTGCCAGCAGTCCCTTCCCGGGAAGCAGTAATTACAATGAGCAGTTCTTC
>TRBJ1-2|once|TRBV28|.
CASSLRDSLGYTF
TGTGCCAGCAGTTTGCGGGACTCCCTTGGCTACACCTTC
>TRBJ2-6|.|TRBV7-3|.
CASSLSGKTSGANVLTF
TGTGCCAGCAGCTTAAGCGGCAAAACCTCTGGGGCCAACGTCCTGACTTTC
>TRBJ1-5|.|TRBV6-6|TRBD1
CASSRHSGTEVRPQHF
TGTGCCAGCAGTCGACACTCCGGGACAGAAGTCCGGCCCCAGCATTTT
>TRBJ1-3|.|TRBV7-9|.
CASSPRVSGNTIYF
TGTGCCAGCAGCCCACGGGTATCTGGAAACACCATATATTTT
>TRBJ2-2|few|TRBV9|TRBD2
CASSDNPGLAGGSTGELFF
TGTGCCAGCAGCGACAATCCGGGACTAGCGGGAGGGAGCACCGGGGAGCTGTTTTTT
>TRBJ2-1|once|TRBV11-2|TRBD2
CASSQLLAGAIGEQFF
TGTGCCAGCAGCCAATTACTAGCGGGAGCGATTGGTGAGCAGTTCTTC
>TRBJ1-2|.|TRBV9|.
CASSVADLSEYGYTF
TGTGCCAGCAGCGTAGCTGATCTTTCCGAGTATGGCTACACCTTC
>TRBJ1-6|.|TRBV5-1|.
CASSSAQGYNSPLHF
TGCGCCAGCAGCTCCGCTCAGGGCTATAATTCACCCCTCCACTTT
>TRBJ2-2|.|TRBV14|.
CASSQVMRSGELFF
TGTGCCAGCAGCCAAGTTATGAGGTCCGGGGAGCTGTTTTTT
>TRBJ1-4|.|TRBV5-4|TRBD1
CASSTFQQGSEKLFF
TGTGCCAGCAGCACGTTCCAACAGGGGAGTGAAAAACTGTTTTTT
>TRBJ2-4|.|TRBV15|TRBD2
CATSRDFYGSGSPGAKNIQYF
TGTGCCACCAGCAGAGATTTTTATGGTAGCGGGAGCCCCGGGGCCAAAAACATTCAGTACTTC
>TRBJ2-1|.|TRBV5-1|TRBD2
CASSRRLAGGRDEQFF
TGCGCCAGCAGCCGTCGACTAGCGGGAGGAAGGGATGAGCAGTTCTTC